This T cell receptor beta chain originates from a study of cytomegalovirus exposure and HLA in healthy donors. The study sampled nominally healthy donors, though unrecorded immune exposures were likely. The study ran its PCR with 60 Vbeta and 13 Jbeta primers. Sequenced by immunoSEQ multiplex PCR; TCRdb stores in-frame clones only, minus some. The sample consists of more than 90,000 clones, 76% of them appearing once. Sequenced input: PBMCs. This TCR was recovered from a man aged 40-49 years in good health and CMV-seronegative.

For the CDR3, the DNA is TGTGCCTGGACCAGATCGGGAGCGGACCTCTCCTACGAGCAGTACTTC. Translated: CAWTRSGADLSYEQYF. The chain has TRBV30 and TRBJ2-7; a weak D match, TRBD2 (6 bases). Germline V gene data show CDR1 as GTSNPN and CDR2 as SVGIG (reference sequence). CDR3 length: 16 amino acids. Trimming removed 4 bases from V and 0 bases from J, with 19 bases in between.